This entry lists 9 T cell receptor beta chains sequenced from one sample in a study of cytomegalovirus exposure and HLA in healthy donors. Amplification used 60 Vbeta primers and 13 Jbeta primers. TCRdb's table, derived via immunoSEQ multiplex PCR, lists solely in-frame clones and lacks some. Of around 150,000 clones detected, 70% to 80% appear once; the ten largest clones hold under 15%. Specimen: PBMCs. These receptors all stem from a woman in her 40s in good health and CMV-seronegative.

The V call is TRBV27, the J call TRBJ2-7, with D possibly being TRBD1 (6 bases). This CDR3 contains 14 residues. Germline V lookup: CDR1 MNHEY, CDR2 SMNVEV (reference sequence). Trimming shortened V by 6 bases and J by 3 bases, and 15 bases separated the two germline ends. The CDR3 is CASSQTGTFYEQYF. The CDR3 nucleotides are TGTGCCAGCAGCCAAACCGGGACATTCTACGAGCAGTACTTC.

This clone was detected a few times. V usage is TRBV7-9 and J usage is TRBJ2-3; possibly TRBD1 for D (5 bases). The CDR3 is 12 residues long. From germline, CDR1 is SEHNR and CDR2 FQNEAQ (reference sequence). Trimming cost V 3 bases and J 7 bases, with 8 bases left between them. Here the CDR3 reads CASSFDRNTQYF. CDR3 bases: TGTGCCAGCAGCTTCGACAGAAATACGCAGTATTTT.

Of note for this clone: This sample includes further DNA sequences coding for the same CDR3. The rearrangement joins TRBV9 to TRBJ2-3; unclear D gene. V was shortened by 2 bases and J by 1 base, with 5 bases between the two germline ends. Germline V lookup: CDR1 SGDLS, CDR2 YYNGEE. The CDR3 is made up of 13 amino acids. Written as DNA, the CDR3 is TGTGCCAGCAGCGTTCCGGGCACAGATACGCAGTATTTT. It is translated as CASSVPGTDTQYF.

The chain recombines TRBV19 with TRBJ2-5; the match to TRBD2 covers 12 bases. This CDR3 has 15 amino acids. CDR1 LNHDA and CDR2 SQIVND come from the germline V gene (reference sequence). V lost 6 bases, J lost 7 bases, and 9 bases stayed unmatched. The CDR3 here is CASRPGLAGSGTQYF. The CDR3 coding sequence is TGTGCCAGTAGACCAGGACTAGCGGGATCTGGGACCCAGTACTTC.

In its sample, this clone was seen a few times. V and J are TRBV7-8 and TRBJ1-2; D ambiguous. The germline V gene encodes CDR1 SGHVS and CDR2 FQNEAQ. The CDR3 is made up of 13 amino acids. V lost 5 bases, J lost 5 bases, and 12 bases lay in between. The DNA for the CDR3 is TGTGCCAGCAGCAATCCTAAGGAGTATGGCTACACCTTC. It encodes CASSNPKEYGYTF.

The rearrangement links TRBV7-2 to TRBJ2-7, with a weak D call TRBD2 (5 bases). Trimming stripped 1 base from V and 2 bases from J, with 9 bases between. This CDR3 has 14 residues. Germline CDR1 is SGHTA and CDR2 is FQGNSA. The CDR3 here is CASSLDGGPYEQYF. CDR3 DNA sequence: TGTGCCAGCAGCTTAGATGGAGGCCCCTACGAGCAGTACTTC.

This chain uses TRBV30 with TRBJ1-1; possibly TRBD1 for D (5 bases). The CDR3 runs to 15 residues. Trimming removed 0 bases at V and 5 bases at J, with 16 bases between. In germline, CDR1 is GTSNPN, CDR2 SVGIG (reference sequence). The CDR3 region has the DNA TGTGCCTGGAGTGTACTACCCCTCGGGGGGACTGAAGCTTTCTTT. It is translated as CAWSVLPLGGTEAFF. Combining the CDR3 with reference TRBV30 and TRBJ1-1 gives the whole variable domain SQTIHQWPATLVQPVGSPLSLECTVEGTSNPNLYWYRQAAGRGLQLLFYSVGIGQISSEVPQNLSASRPQDRQFILSSKKLLLSDSGFYLCAWSVLPLGGTEAFFGQGTRLTVV.

This clone has only a few counts. The chain combines TRBV11-3 with TRBJ2-7; no clear D. The V and J ends lost 0 bases and 3 bases respectively, with 6 bases between them. CDR1 SGHNT and CDR2 YENEEA come from the germline V gene. This CDR3 is built from 13 residues. CDR3 protein: CASSLDAGYEQYF. For the CDR3, the DNA is TGTGCCAGCAGCTTAGATGCAGGCTACGAGCAGTACTTC.

The gene calls are TRBV28 and TRBJ1-1; 8 bases align to TRBD1. The CDR3 is made up of 14 amino acids. The germline CDR1 and CDR2 sequences are MDHEN and SYDVKM. Trimming at V came to 4 bases and at J to 3 bases, leaving 4 bases not matched to a gene. Here the CDR3 DNA reads TGTGCCAGCAGTTCAGGGGGCGCGGACACTGAAGCTTTCTTT. Translated: CASSSGGADTEAFF.